This entry lists 27 T cell receptor beta chains sequenced from one sample in a study of cytomegalovirus exposure and HLA in healthy donors. The protocol was immunoSEQ multiplex PCR, while the TCRdb copy is restricted to in-frame clones and leaves out a portion. The sample consists of 330,000 or so clones, around 86% of them appearing once. Specimen: PBMCs. The receptors were gathered from a woman between 18 and 29 years old in good health and CMV-seronegative.

This clone appeared a single time. One junction end disagrees with the germline gene, perhaps due to a read error. The chain links TRBV7-7 to TRBJ2-2, with D possibly matching TRBD2 (5 bases). This CDR3 comprises 15 residues. Germline CDR1 and CDR2: SSHAT and FNYEAQ (reference sequence). The chain's CDR3 is CASSLTRVGAGELFF. In nucleotides, the CDR3 is TGTGCTAGCAGCTTAACGAGGGTTGGGGCCGGGGAGCTGTTTTTT.

This clone has just one count. V and J are TRBV6-1 and TRBJ1-5; D may be TRBD1 (6 bases). The CDR3 covers 16 residues. V was shortened by 2 bases and J by 0 bases, with 11 bases between the two germline ends. Germline CDR1 MNHNS, CDR2 SASEGT. CDR3 in DNA: TGTGCCAGCAGTGAAAGGGGACACTATAGCAATCAGCCCCAGCATTTT. It yields the protein CASSERGHYSNQPQHF.

In its sample, this clone was seen once. CDR3 in DNA: TGTGCCAGCAGTTACTCGGGGCAGGGTAACACTGAAGCTTTCTTT. This codes for CASSYSGQGNTEAFF. This chain uses TRBV6-5 with TRBJ1-1, with TRBD1 as a possible D gene (5 bases). V dropped 0 bases and J dropped 2 bases, with 10 bases sitting between them. Germline V gene lookup returns CDR1 MNHEY and CDR2 SVGAGI. This CDR3 is 15 amino acids long.

The gene calls are TRBV7-8 and TRBJ2-7; 8 bases agree with TRBD1. This CDR3 has 15 residues. J was trimmed by 5 bases and V by 5 bases; bases with no gene match: 11. Germline loops: CDR1 SGHVS, CDR2 FQNEAQ. CDR3 bases: TGTGCCAGCAGCGGACGACAGGGGTATTACAACGAGCAGTACTTC. Residues: CASSGRQGYYNEQYF.

This chain connects TRBV9 to TRBJ1-5; D is perhaps TRBD1 (5 bases). Germline CDR1 reads SGDLS; CDR2 reads YYNGEE. The germline V and J ends were trimmed by 0 bases and 7 bases, with 11 bases remaining between them. The CDR3 totals 14 residues. CDR3 sequence (DNA): TGTGCCAGCAGCGTAGCAGGGCGAGGCCAGCCCCAGCATTTT. Translated, it gives CASSVAGRGQPQHF.

V and J are TRBV18 and TRBJ1-4; 9 bases are shared with TRBD1. Germline V gene data show CDR1 as KGHSH and CDR2 as LQKENI. The length of the CDR3 is 15 residues. With 1 base clipped from V and 7 bases from J, the junction kept 4 bases outside the gene matches. The CDR3 is CASSPLGQGSEKLFF. The CDR3 DNA is TGTGCCAGCTCACCACTCGGACAGGGGTCTGAAAAACTGTTTTTT.

The rearrangement joins TRBV7-8 to TRBJ1-2, with 7 bases lining up with TRBD1. Germline V gives CDR1 SGHVS, CDR2 FQNEAQ. After removal of 5 bases from V and 4 bases from J, the junction contained 10 bases not matched to a gene. CDR3 size: 15 residues. The CDR3: CASSPTGEGSYGYTF. DNA of the CDR3: TGTGCCAGCAGCCCAACAGGGGAAGGTTCCTATGGCTACACCTTC.

The gene calls are TRBV7-2 and TRBJ2-7; no clear D gene. Germline lookup yields CDR1 SGHTA and CDR2 FQGNSA. This CDR3 region has 13 residues. V was trimmed by 7 bases and J by 1 base, leaving 11 bases between them. CDR3 region: CASTPPGSYEQYF. For the CDR3, the DNA is TGTGCCAGCACCCCTCCCGGTTCCTACGAGCAGTACTTC.

The DNA for the CDR3 is TGTGCCAGCAGGGACGGACAGGGGCTCAACTATGGCTACACCTTC. It codes for CASRDGQGLNYGYTF. V usage is TRBV2 and J usage is TRBJ1-2, with 9 positions matching TRBD1. In germline, CDR1 is SNHLY, CDR2 FYNNEI. This CDR3 has 15 residues. Trimming at V came to 6 bases and at J to 2 bases, leaving 7 bases not matched to a gene.

V usage is TRBV30 and J usage is TRBJ1-1; 8 nucleotides match TRBD1. The CDR3 is 14 residues long. From germline, CDR1 is GTSNPN and CDR2 SVGIG (reference sequence). Germline trimming cut 0 bases from V and 10 bases from J; bases unmatched to any gene: 10. CDR3 region: CAWSVPGQARRAFF. The CDR3 region has the DNA TGTGCCTGGAGTGTTCCGGGACAGGCCAGGCGAGCTTTCTTT. Filled out from reference TRBV30 and TRBJ1-1, the complete variable domain reads SQTIHQWPATLVQPVGSPLSLECTVEGTSNPNLYWYRQAAGRGLQLLFYSVGIGQISSEVPQNLSASRPQDRQFILSSKKLLLSDSGFYLCAWSVPGQARRAFFGQGTRLTVV.

The CDR3 region has the DNA TGTGCCAGCACCCGGGACAGGGGGCCATCGGATACGCAGTATTTT. This encodes CASTRDRGPSDTQYF. The chain uses TRBV5-6 and TRBJ2-3; 12 bases agree with TRBD1. The CDR3 covers 15 residues. Germline V CDR1 and CDR2: SGHDT, YYEEEE. V shed 6 bases and J 6 bases; nucleotides not matched to a gene: 8.

V gene TRBV27 combines with J gene TRBJ2-1, with 9 bases lining up with TRBD1. Trimming removed 8 bases from V and 5 bases from J; junction bases left unmatched: 7. Germline lookup yields CDR1 MNHEY and CDR2 SMNVEV (reference sequence). The CDR3 length is 14 residues. The CDR3 nucleotides read TGTGCCAGCCGAGGGACAGGGTATGACAATGAGCAGTTCTTC. Its translation: CASRGTGYDNEQFF.

The chain has TRBV5-4 and TRBJ2-7, with 10 bases that match TRBD2. Germline V gene lookup returns CDR1 SGHNT and CDR2 YYREEE (reference sequence). With V trimmed by 4 bases and J by 2 bases, 9 bases remained unmatched. This CDR3 comprises 16 residues. CDR3 loop: CASSKPGTSVTYEQYF. The CDR3 DNA is TGTGCCAGCAGCAAACCCGGGACTAGCGTAACCTACGAGCAGTACTTC.

The V gene is TRBV9, the J gene TRBJ2-2; D possibly corresponds to TRBD2 (6 bases). The CDR3 loop spans 14 amino acids. Per germline, CDR1 SGDLS and CDR2 YYNGEE. Trimming cost V 2 bases and J 5 bases, with 10 bases left between them. The CDR3 sequence is CASSVDYQTGELFF. The CDR3 region has the DNA TGTGCCAGCAGCGTGGACTATCAGACCGGGGAGCTGTTTTTT.

The chain uses TRBV5-4 and TRBJ1-2; D not resolved. CDR1 is SGHNT, CDR2 YYREEE, per germline (reference sequence). Between the trimmed V and J ends, which lost 4 bases and 3 bases, there was a span of 19 bases. The CDR3 loop spans 16 amino acids. CDR3 nucleotides: TGTGCCAGCAGCCCAATGCCCGGTGAGGGAGACTATGGCTACACCTTC. Translation: CASSPMPGEGDYGYTF. Complete variable domain (other parts from reference TRBV5-4 and TRBJ1-2): ETGVTQSPTHLIKTRGQQVTLRCSSQSGHNTVSWYQQALGQGPQFIFQYYREEENGRGNFPPRFSGLQFPNYSSELNVNALELDDSALYLCASSPMPGEGDYGYTFGSGTRLTVV.

The rearrangement links TRBV15 to TRBJ2-5; tentatively, D is TRBD2 (6 bases). Germline CDR1 and CDR2: LNHNV and YYDKDF (reference sequence). This CDR3 spans 13 amino acids. V lost 7 bases and J 1 base, leaving 10 bases between the germline ends. CDR3 amino acids: CATTEAGQETQYF. CDR3 sequence (DNA): TGTGCCACCACGGAAGCGGGCCAAGAGACCCAGTACTTC. The entire variable domain, with the rest obtained from reference TRBV15 and TRBJ2-5, is as follows: DAMVIQNPRYQVTQFGKPVTLSCSQTLNHNVMYWYQQKSSQAPKLLFHYYDKDFNNEADTPDNFQSRRPNTSFCFLDIRSPGLGDTAMYLCATTEAGQETQYFGPGTRLLVL.

The V gene is TRBV28, the J gene TRBJ2-5; 7 bases fit TRBD2. The germline gives CDR1 MDHEN, CDR2 SYDVKM. The CDR3 has 14 residues. The junction had 6 bases not matched to a gene; V was cut back by 4 bases and J by 4 bases. The CDR3 loop reads CASSWGGSRETQYF. CDR3 bases: TGTGCCAGCAGTTGGGGCGGGAGCCGAGAGACCCAGTACTTC.

CDR3 residues: CASTNRVNTEAFF. CDR3 nucleotide sequence: TGTGCCAGCACCAACAGAGTAAACACTGAAGCTTTCTTT. J is TRBJ1-1 and V is TRBV6-1; D not resolved. Trimming took 7 bases from V and 2 from J, leaving 11 bases between them. The CDR3 contains 13 residues. Germline CDR1 MNHNS, CDR2 SASEGT.

This clone showed up just once. This chain connects TRBV6-1 to TRBJ1-5, with 8 positions matching TRBD1. Germline CDR1 reads MNHNS; CDR2 reads SASEGT. V lost 4 bases to trimming and J lost 4 bases; unmatched junction nucleotides: 9. This CDR3 spans 16 amino acids. In nucleotides, the CDR3 is TGTGCCAGCAGTGCCTTGGACAGGGAGGGGAATCAGCCCCAGCATTTT. This gives the protein CASSALDREGNQPQHF.

The V and J genes are TRBV5-4 and TRBJ2-1; 10 bases map to TRBD2. The CDR3 consists of 14 residues. V trimming: 4 bases; J trimming: 8 bases; junction bases outside the gene matches: 6. In germline, CDR1 is SGHNT, CDR2 YYREEE (reference sequence). The CDR3 spells CASSPRLAGDEQFF. The CDR3 DNA reads as TGTGCCAGCAGCCCAAGACTAGCGGGCGATGAGCAGTTCTTC.

This clone was detected a few times. For the CDR3, the DNA is TGCGCCAGCAGGTTACAGGGGAACACCGGGGAGCTGTTTTTT. Protein product: CASRLQGNTGELFF. The V call is TRBV5-1, the J call TRBJ2-2, with TRBD1 as a possible D gene (6 bases). Trimming shortened V by 5 bases and J by 1 base, and 9 bases separated the two germline ends. The germline V gene encodes CDR1 SGHRS and CDR2 YFSETQ. This CDR3 has 14 amino acids.

This sequence joins TRBV7-2 and TRBJ1-4; possible D gene TRBD1, 6 bases. V lost 5 bases and J lost 0, with 13 bases in between. The CDR3 totals 16 residues. Germline CDR1 reads SGHTA; CDR2 reads FQGNSA. CDR3 bases: TGTGCCAGCAGCGCAAGGACAGCCGCAACTAATGAAAAACTGTTTTTT. This translates into CASSARTAATNEKLFF. The full variable domain, in which reference TRBV7-2 and TRBJ1-4 provide the parts outside the CDR3, is GAGVSQSPSNKVTEKGKDVELRCDPISGHTALYWYRQSLGQGLEFLIYFQGNSAPDKSGLPSDRFSAERTGGSVSTLTIQRTQQEDSAVYLCASSARTAATNEKLFFGSGTQLSVL.

The V and J genes are TRBV18 and TRBJ2-7, with 7 positions matching TRBD2. V lost 0 bases and J lost 3; bases outside the gene matches: 8. The CDR3 has 16 amino acids. CDR1 is KGHSH, CDR2 LQKENI, per germline. Written as DNA, the CDR3 is TGTGCCAGCTCACCACCGGGTTCTAGCGGCTACTACGAGCAGTACTTC. This encodes CASSPPGSSGYYEQYF.

The rearrangement uses TRBV11-3 and TRBJ1-5, with 9 bases matching TRBD1. V trimming: 3 bases; J trimming: 4 bases; junction bases outside the gene matches: 19. The CDR3 is 20 residues long. CDR1 is SGHNT and CDR2 is YENEEA in the germline V gene. In DNA form, the CDR3 reads TGTGCCAGCAGCTTGAATCAGGGACAGGGATCTCCGGGGGGGAATCAGCCCCAGCATTTT. This translates into CASSLNQGQGSPGGNQPQHF.

Regarding this clone: The sample holds other DNA sequences that translate to the same CDR3. This sequence joins TRBV4-1 and TRBJ2-7, with D possibly matching TRBD2 (6 bases). The CDR3 runs 15 residues. Trimming pared 4 bases from V and 2 bases from J, leaving 15 bases between. Germline assignment: CDR1 MGHRA and CDR2 YSYEKL. CDR3 DNA: TGCGCCAGCAGCCCCATCGCCGGGGGAACCTACGAGCAGTACTTC. Translation: CASSPIAGGTYEQYF.

This sequence joins TRBV27 and TRBJ2-1; no reliable D call. CDR3 length: 15 residues. Trimming stripped 2 bases from V and 3 bases from J, with 11 bases between. Looked up from germline, CDR1 is MNHEY and CDR2 is SMNVEV (reference sequence). The DNA of the CDR3 is TGTGCCAGCAGTTTAGGCGGAGCTAACTACAATGAGCAGTTCTTC. Protein sequence: CASSLGGANYNEQFF.

The chain has TRBV29-1 and TRBJ1-2, with 9 bases fitting TRBD1. The germline V gene encodes CDR1 SQVTM and CDR2 ANQGSEA. The CDR3 totals 17 residues. The ends lost 7 bases at V and 2 bases at J; junction bases unmatched: 17. Here the CDR3 reads CSAVGLTGGAFNYGYTF. CDR3 in DNA: TGCAGCGCGGTTGGACTGACAGGGGGTGCTTTCAACTATGGCTACACCTTC.